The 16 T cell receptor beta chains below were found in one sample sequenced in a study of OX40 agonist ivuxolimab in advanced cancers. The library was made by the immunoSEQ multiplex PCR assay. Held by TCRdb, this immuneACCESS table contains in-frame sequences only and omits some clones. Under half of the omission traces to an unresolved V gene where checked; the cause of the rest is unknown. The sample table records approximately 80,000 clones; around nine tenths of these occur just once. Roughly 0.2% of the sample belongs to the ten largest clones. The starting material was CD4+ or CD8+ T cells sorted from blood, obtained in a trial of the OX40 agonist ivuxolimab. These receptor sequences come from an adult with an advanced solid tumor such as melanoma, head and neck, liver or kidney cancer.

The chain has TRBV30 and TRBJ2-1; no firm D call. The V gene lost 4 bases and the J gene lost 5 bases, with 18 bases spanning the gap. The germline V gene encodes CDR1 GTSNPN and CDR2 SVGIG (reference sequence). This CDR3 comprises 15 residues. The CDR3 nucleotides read TGTGCCTGGAAAGGTAGCTCTAGTTGGAACAATGAGCAGTTCTTC. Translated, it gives CAWKGSSSWNNEQFF.

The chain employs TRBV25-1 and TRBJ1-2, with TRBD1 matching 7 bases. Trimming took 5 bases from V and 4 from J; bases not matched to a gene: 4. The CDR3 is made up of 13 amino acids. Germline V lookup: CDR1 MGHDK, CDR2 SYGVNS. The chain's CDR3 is CASSLDRVYGYTF. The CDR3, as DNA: TGTGCCAGCAGTCTCGACAGGGTCTATGGCTACACCTTC.

Here the CDR3 reads CASSRLAGGPGGKNIQYF. For the CDR3, the DNA is TGTGCCAGCAGTCGACTAGCGGGAGGGCCAGGGGGCAAAAACATTCAGTACTTC. The chain employs TRBV27 and TRBJ2-4, with 14 bases that match TRBD2. Unmatched junction bases numbered 9, after V lost 5 bases and J lost 3 bases. CDR1 and CDR2 from the germline V gene are MNHEY and SMNVEV (reference sequence). This CDR3 is built from 18 residues.

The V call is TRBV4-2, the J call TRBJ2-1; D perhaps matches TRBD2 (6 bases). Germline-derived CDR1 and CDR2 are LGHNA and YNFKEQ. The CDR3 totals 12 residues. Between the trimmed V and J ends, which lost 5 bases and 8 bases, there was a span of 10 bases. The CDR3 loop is CASSLRGYEQFF. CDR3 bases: TGTGCCAGCAGCTTGCGGGGCTATGAGCAGTTCTTC.

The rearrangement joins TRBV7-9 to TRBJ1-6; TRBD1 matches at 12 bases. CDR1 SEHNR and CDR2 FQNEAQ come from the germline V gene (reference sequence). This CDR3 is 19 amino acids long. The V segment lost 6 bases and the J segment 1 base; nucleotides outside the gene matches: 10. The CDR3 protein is CASRAPGQGAFSYNSPLHF. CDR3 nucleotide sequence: TGTGCCAGCAGAGCTCCGGGACAGGGGGCTTTTTCCTATAATTCACCCCTCCACTTT.

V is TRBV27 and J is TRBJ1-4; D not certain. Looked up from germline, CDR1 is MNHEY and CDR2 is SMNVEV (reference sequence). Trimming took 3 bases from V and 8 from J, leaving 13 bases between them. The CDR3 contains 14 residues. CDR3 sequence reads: CASSFRALPEKLFF. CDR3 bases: TGTGCCAGCAGTTTTAGAGCCCTCCCGGAAAAACTGTTTTTT.

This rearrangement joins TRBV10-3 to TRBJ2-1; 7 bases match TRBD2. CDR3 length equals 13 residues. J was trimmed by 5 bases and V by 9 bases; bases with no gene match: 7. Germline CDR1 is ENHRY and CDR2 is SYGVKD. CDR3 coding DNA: TGTGCCATAAACAGCGGGATTAACAATGAGCAGTTCTTC. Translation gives CAINSGINNEQFF.

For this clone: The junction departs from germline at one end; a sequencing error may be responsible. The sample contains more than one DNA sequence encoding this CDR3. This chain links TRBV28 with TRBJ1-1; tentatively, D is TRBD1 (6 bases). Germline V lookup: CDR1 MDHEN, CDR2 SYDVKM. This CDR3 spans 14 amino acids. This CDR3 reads CASSLRQVGTEAFF. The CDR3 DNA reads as TGTGCCAGCAGTTTGAGACAGGTCGGCACTGAGGCTTTCTTT.

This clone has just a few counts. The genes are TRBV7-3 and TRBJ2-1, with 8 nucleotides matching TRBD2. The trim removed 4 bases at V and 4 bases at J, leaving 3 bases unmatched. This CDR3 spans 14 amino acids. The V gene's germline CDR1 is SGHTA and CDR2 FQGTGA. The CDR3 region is CASSSAGGYNEQFF. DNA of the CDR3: TGTGCCAGCAGCTCGGCGGGGGGTTACAATGAGCAGTTCTTC.

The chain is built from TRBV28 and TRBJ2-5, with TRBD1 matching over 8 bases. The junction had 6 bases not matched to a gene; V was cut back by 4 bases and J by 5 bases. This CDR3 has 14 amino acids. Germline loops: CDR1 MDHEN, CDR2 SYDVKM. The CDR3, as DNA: TGTGCCAGCAGTTCGGACAGGGTCCCGGAGACCCAGTACTTC. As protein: CASSSDRVPETQYF.

This chain's CDR3 is CASSPTGLAAGEQFF. In DNA form, the CDR3 reads TGTGCCAGCAGCCCGACAGGGTTGGCCGCCGGTGAGCAGTTCTTC. The genes are TRBV7-3 and TRBJ2-1; 7 bases line up with TRBD1. Germline lookup yields CDR1 SGHTA and CDR2 FQGTGA. V lost 5 bases, J lost 9 bases, and 13 bases stayed unmatched. The CDR3 sequence is 15 residues long.

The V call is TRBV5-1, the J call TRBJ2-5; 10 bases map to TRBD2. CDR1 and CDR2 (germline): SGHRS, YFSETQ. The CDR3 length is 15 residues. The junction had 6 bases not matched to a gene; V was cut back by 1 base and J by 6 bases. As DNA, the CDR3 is TGCGCCAGCAGCTTGAGTCTAGCGGGAGTAAAGACCCAGTACTTC. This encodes CASSLSLAGVKTQYF.

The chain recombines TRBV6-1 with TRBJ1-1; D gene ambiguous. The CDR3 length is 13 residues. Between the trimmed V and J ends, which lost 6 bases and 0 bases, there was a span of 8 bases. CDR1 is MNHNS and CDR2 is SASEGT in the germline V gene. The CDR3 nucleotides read TGTGCCAGCAGGGCCAGCATGAACACTGAAGCTTTCTTT. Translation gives CASRASMNTEAFF.

CDR3 amino acids: CASSPGQGPYEQFF. In DNA form, the CDR3 reads TGTGCCAGCAGCCCGGGACAGGGCCCATATGAGCAGTTCTTC. J is TRBJ2-1 and V is TRBV14, with 9 bases that match TRBD1. Germline trimming cut 4 bases from V and 8 bases from J; bases unmatched to any gene: 6. This CDR3 spans 14 amino acids. CDR1 SGHDN and CDR2 FVKESK come from the germline V gene.

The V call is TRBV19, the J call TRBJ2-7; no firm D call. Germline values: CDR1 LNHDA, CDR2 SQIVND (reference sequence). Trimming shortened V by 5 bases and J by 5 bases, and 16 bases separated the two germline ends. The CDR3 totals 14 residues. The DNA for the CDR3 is TGTGCCAGTAGTCCGGCCCAAGGTTGGGACGAGCAGTACTTC. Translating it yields CASSPAQGWDEQYF.

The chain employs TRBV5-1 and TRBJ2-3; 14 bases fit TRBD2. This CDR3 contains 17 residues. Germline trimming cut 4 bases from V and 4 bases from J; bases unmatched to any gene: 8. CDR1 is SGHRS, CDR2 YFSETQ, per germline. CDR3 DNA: TGCGCCAGCAGCACCGGACTAGCGGGGGGAACCTCAGATACGCAGTATTTT. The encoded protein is CASSTGLAGGTSDTQYF.